These 27 T cell receptor beta chains came from one sample sequenced in a study of blood T cell repertoires in COVID-19. The method was immunoSEQ multiplex PCR; TCRdb's version includes in-frame clones alone and lacks a portion of them. The table has some 90,000 clones, almost 90% seen once. The material sequenced was peripheral blood. The source of these receptors is a woman older than 75 with active or convalescent COVID-19.

This sequence joins TRBV7-2 and TRBJ2-1; D possibly corresponds to TRBD1 (5 bases). This CDR3 contains 14 residues. Trimming removed 0 bases from V and 6 bases from J, with 9 bases in between. Germline V CDR1 and CDR2: SGHTA, FQGNSA. This CDR3 reads CASSLAPRGNEQFF. The CDR3 DNA is TGTGCCAGCAGCTTAGCGCCAAGGGGCAATGAGCAGTTCTTC.

CDR3 region: CASSRERLAGPIEQYF. CDR3 nucleotide sequence: TGTGCCAGCAGCCGAGAGAGACTAGCGGGGCCTATCGAGCAGTACTTC. V is TRBV7-8 and J is TRBJ2-7; 11 nucleotides match TRBD2. This CDR3 has 16 residues. Germline V gene lookup returns CDR1 SGHVS and CDR2 FQNEAQ. The J segment lost 6 bases and the V segment lost 5 bases, leaving 12 bases of the junction unmatched.

The chain is built from TRBV29-1 and TRBJ2-5; D may be TRBD1 (5 bases). V lost 6 bases and J lost 4, with 9 bases in between. Germline-derived CDR1 and CDR2 are SQVTM and ANQGSEA. This CDR3 has 11 amino acids. CDR3 protein: CSVGDRETQYF. The CDR3 DNA is TGCAGCGTCGGCGACAGAGAGACCCAGTACTTC.

The rearrangement uses TRBV21-1 and TRBJ1-1; the tabulated D call, TRBD1, remains unverified against the DNA. TRBV21-1 is shown as a pseudogene. CDR3 length: 18 amino acids. In DNA, the CDR3 is TGTGCCAGCAGCTCCGATAAGGTACAGCCACTGTTAGACACTGAAGCTTTCTTT. It encodes CASSSDKVQPLLDTEAFF.

The chain is built from TRBV7-3 and TRBJ1-5; TRBD1 is a possible D gene (6 bases). Trimming took 6 bases from V and 3 from J, leaving 15 bases between them. The CDR3 spans 15 residues. Germline CDR1 reads SGHTA; CDR2 reads FQGTGA. CDR3 protein: CASRSAGTLNQPQHF. The CDR3 DNA reads as TGTGCCAGCAGATCGGCCGGGACACTCAATCAGCCCCAGCATTTT.

The chain has TRBV4-3 and TRBJ2-3; TRBD2 aligns across 8 bases. The V and J ends lost 4 bases and 6 bases, in that order; junction bases with no gene match: 9. The CDR3 totals 15 residues. Germline-derived CDR1 and CDR2 are LGHNA and YSLEER. CDR3 DNA sequence: TGCGCCAGCAGCCGACTAGGGACTAGTCGGGATACGCAGTATTTT. It is translated as CASSRLGTSRDTQYF.

The V and J genes are TRBV9 and TRBJ1-6; a possible D gene is TRBD1 (5 bases). The CDR3 has 13 residues. Between the trimmed V and J ends, which lost 0 bases and 10 bases, there was a span of 8 bases. In germline, CDR1 is SGDLS, CDR2 YYNGEE. DNA for the CDR3: TGTGCCAGCAGCGTAGCGGGGGAATCACCCCTCCACTTT. This gives the protein CASSVAGESPLHF.

The chain has TRBV25-1 and TRBJ1-1, with D maybe TRBD1 (6 bases). This CDR3 contains 13 residues. V lost 7 bases and J 3 bases, leaving 12 bases between the germline ends. Germline CDR1 reads MGHDK; CDR2 reads SYGVNS. The CDR3 DNA follows: TGTGCCAGCACAGGACAGCCATACACTGAAGCTTTCTTT. This encodes CASTGQPYTEAFF.

The sample holds one count of this clone. The chain has TRBV2 and TRBJ2-7; 11 bases match TRBD2. CDR3 size: 15 residues. The germline V gene has CDR1 SNHLY and CDR2 FYNNEI. The V segment lost 2 bases and the J segment 6 bases; nucleotides outside the gene matches: 6. The CDR3 region is CASSEFLAGGLEQYF. CDR3 DNA sequence: TGTGCCAGCAGTGAATTCCTAGCGGGAGGCCTCGAGCAGTACTTC. Drawing the rest from reference TRBV2 and TRBJ2-7, the complete variable domain is EPEVTQTPSHQVTQMGQEVILRCVPISNHLYFYWYRQILGQKVEFLVSFYNNEISEKSEIFDDQFSVERPDGSNFTLKIRSTKLEDSAMYFCASSEFLAGGLEQYFGPGTRLTVT.

The chain links TRBV5-4 to TRBJ1-1, with unresolved D. Trimming left V 0 bases short and J 4 bases short, with 7 bases between. CDR3 length: 13 amino acids. In germline, CDR1 is SGHNT, CDR2 YYREEE (reference sequence). The CDR3 loop reads CASSLGRGTEAFF. The CDR3 region has the DNA TGTGCCAGCAGCTTGGGAAGAGGCACTGAAGCTTTCTTT.

The chain employs TRBV28 and TRBJ2-1; weak D call: TRBD1 (6 bases). Germline lookup yields CDR1 MDHEN and CDR2 SYDVKM. This CDR3 has 11 residues. The V end lost 10 bases, the J end lost 5 bases, and 9 bases lay between the germline ends. The CDR3 nucleotides read TGTGCCATCGGACAGAACAATGAGCAGTTCTTC. Residues: CAIGQNNEQFF.

The chain recombines TRBV7-2 with TRBJ1-5; maybe TRBD1 (5 bases). V was pared by 5 bases and J by 3 bases, with 11 bases between. CDR1 is SGHTA, CDR2 FQGNSA, per germline. This CDR3 comprises 14 residues. Here the CDR3 reads CASSGQGFNQPQHF. The DNA of the CDR3 is TGTGCCAGCAGCGGCCAGGGTTTCAATCAGCCCCAGCATTTT.

Comment on this clone: Other nucleotide sequences in the sample specify the same CDR3. The chain carries TRBV6-5 and TRBJ1-5, with D possibly matching TRBD1 (5 bases). Germline assignment: CDR1 MNHEY and CDR2 SVGAGI. With 2 bases removed from V and 3 bases from J, the gap between germline ends came to 8 bases. This CDR3 is built from 14 residues. CDR3 in DNA: TGTGCCAGCAGTTACAGGGGCGACAATCAGCCCCAGCATTTT. It translates to CASSYRGDNQPQHF.

This chain joins TRBV11-2 and TRBJ2-7, with 8 bases fitting TRBD2. The CDR3 has 14 residues. V lost 5 bases, J lost 4 bases, and 7 bases stayed unmatched. Germline V gene sequence: CDR1 SGHAT, CDR2 FQNNGV. The CDR3 nucleotides are TGTGCCAGCAGCCTAAGCGGGAGTCGGTACGAGCAGTACTTC. Its protein product is CASSLSGSRYEQYF. The full variable domain, in which reference TRBV11-2 and TRBJ2-7 provide the parts outside the CDR3, is EAGVAQSPRYKIIEKRQSVAFWCNPISGHATLYWYQQILGQGPKLLIQFQNNGVVDDSQLPKDRFSAERLKGVDSTLKIQPAKLEDSAVYLCASSLSGSRYEQYFGPGTRLTVT.

J is TRBJ2-5 and V is TRBV18; D call uncertain. Germline lookup yields CDR1 KGHSH and CDR2 LQKENI. CDR3 length: 12 amino acids. The germline V and J ends were trimmed by 6 bases and 4 bases, with 9 bases remaining between them. CDR3: CASSGLGETQYF. The CDR3 DNA follows: TGTGCCAGCTCCGGGTTGGGAGAGACCCAGTACTTC.

The rearrangement links TRBV28 to TRBJ2-6, with a tentative D call TRBD2 (7 bases). The germline V gene has CDR1 MDHEN and CDR2 SYDVKM. The ends were cut back, 1 base at V and 3 bases at J, with 13 bases in the middle. The CDR3 is made up of 17 amino acids. The CDR3 loop is CASSLFRGADGANVLTF. CDR3 nucleotides: TGTGCCAGCAGTTTATTTCGGGGGGCGGATGGGGCCAACGTCCTGACTTTC.

This clone was observed a single time. The J gene is TRBJ2-3, the V gene TRBV20-1; 9 nucleotides match TRBD1. The CDR3 totals 16 residues. After removal of 3 bases from V and 2 bases from J, the junction contained 9 bases not matched to a gene. Germline assignment: CDR1 DFQATT and CDR2 SNEGSKA (reference sequence). CDR3 bases: TGCAGTGCTAGTGGGGAAGGGACAGGGCCCACAGATACGCAGTATTTT. It yields the protein CSASGEGTGPTDTQYF.

This clone was counted a single time. The chain joins TRBV4-3 to TRBJ1-1; 8 bases agree with TRBD1. The CDR3 runs 15 residues. V lost 1 base to trimming and J lost 7 bases; unmatched junction nucleotides: 8. The germline V gene has CDR1 LGHNA and CDR2 YSLEER. The CDR3 sequence: CASSQANRGSYEAFF. CDR3 bases: TGCGCCAGCAGCCAAGCCAACAGGGGGTCCTATGAAGCTTTCTTT.

This chain uses TRBV6-5 with TRBJ1-3, with 8 positions matching TRBD1. The CDR3 length is 15 residues. CDR1 is MNHEY, CDR2 SVGAGI, per germline. J gave up 4 bases and V 2 bases, and 4 bases lay outside the gene matches. The CDR3 protein is CASSYLTGVGNTIYF. CDR3 nucleotide sequence: TGTGCCAGCAGTTACCTGACAGGGGTCGGAAACACCATATATTTT.

Concerning this clone: Other DNA sequences in this specimen translate into the identical CDR3. The chain carries TRBV5-1 and TRBJ1-1, with TRBD1 matching over 7 bases. V shed 0 bases, J shed 2 bases, and the junction held 4 bases outside the gene matches. This CDR3 region has 15 residues. Germline V gene data show CDR1 as SGHRS and CDR2 as YFSETQ. The CDR3 reads CASSLAGTANTEAFF. DNA of the CDR3: TGCGCCAGCAGCTTGGCCGGGACAGCTAACACTGAAGCTTTCTTT.

V usage is TRBV28 and J usage is TRBJ2-2, with 13 nucleotides matching TRBD2. Germline V lookup: CDR1 MDHEN, CDR2 SYDVKM. CDR3 length: 17 residues. J was trimmed by 5 bases and V by 2 bases; bases with no gene match: 5. CDR3 coding DNA: TGTGCCAGCAGTTTACGGGCACTAGCGGGAGGGACCGGGGAGCTGTTTTTT. Its translation: CASSLRALAGGTGELFF.

This sequence joins TRBV7-2 and TRBJ1-4, with 8 bases lining up with TRBD1. The germline V gene encodes CDR1 SGHTA and CDR2 FQGNSA. The CDR3 consists of 17 residues. V was clipped by 1 base and J by 10 bases; unmatched bases: 14. The CDR3 DNA reads as TGTGCCAGCAGCTTAGACAGGACAGGGTCAATTATTGGAAAACTGTTTTTT. This encodes CASSLDRTGSIIGKLFF.

The V gene is TRBV19, the J gene TRBJ1-1; D perhaps matches TRBD1 (5 bases). CDR3 length equals 15 residues. Germline V CDR1 and CDR2: LNHDA, SQIVND (reference sequence). Trimming stripped 7 bases from V and 2 bases from J, with 17 bases between. CDR3 in DNA: TGTGCCAGTAATCCGCGGGGCAGCCTTAACACTGAAGCTTTCTTT. Translation gives CASNPRGSLNTEAFF. The full variable domain, rest sourced from reference TRBV19 and TRBJ1-1, is DGGITQSPKYLFRKEGQNVTLSCEQNLNHDAMYWYRQDPGQGLRLIYYSQIVNDFQKGDIAEGYSVSREKKESFPLTVTSAQKNPTAFYLCASNPRGSLNTEAFFGQGTRLTVV.

The rearrangement links TRBV19 to TRBJ1-6; D may be TRBD1 (6 bases). The CDR3 consists of 15 residues. Trimming left V 6 bases short and J 5 bases short, with 14 bases between. CDR1 and CDR2 from the germline V gene are LNHDA and SQIVND (reference sequence). CDR3 protein: CASSLYKGDNSPLHF. The CDR3 DNA sequence: TGTGCCAGTAGCCTATACAAGGGGGATAATTCACCCCTCCACTTT.

The rearrangement links TRBV27 to TRBJ1-3; TRBD1 aligns across 9 bases. Trimming took 5 bases from V and 2 from J; bases not matched to a gene: 13. The CDR3 consists of 18 residues. CDR1 and CDR2 (germline): MNHEY, SMNVEV (reference sequence). The CDR3 loop reads CASSPTGGAPLPGNTIYF. CDR3 sequence (DNA): TGTGCCAGCAGTCCCACAGGGGGCGCACCCCTCCCTGGAAACACCATATATTTT.

The chain is built from TRBV24-1 and TRBJ2-3, with D maybe TRBD1 (6 bases). Germline V gene sequence: CDR1 KGHDR, CDR2 SFDVKD. CDR3 length: 16 amino acids. The V end was cut by 4 bases, the J end by 1 base, with 14 bases between. The CDR3 DNA follows: TGTGCCACCAGTGACCCGGGTCGACAGGGCACAGATACGCAGTATTTT. The encoded protein is CATSDPGRQGTDTQYF.

The rearrangement links TRBV27 to TRBJ2-5; 16 bases map to TRBD2. The junction had 20 bases not matched to a gene; V was cut back by 8 bases and J by 5 bases. The CDR3 loop spans 20 amino acids. Germline loops: CDR1 MNHEY, CDR2 SMNVEV (reference sequence). CDR3 nucleotides: TGTGCCAGCTGTCCGGATAAGGGACTAGCGGGAGGGCCATTCTCGGAGACCCAGTACTTC. This gives the protein CASCPDKGLAGGPFSETQYF.